The clone carrying this TCR beta chain has only one observation. Under the authors' procedure: Amplification of reference gene primers provided the estimated nucleated cell counts. TCRdb's table, derived via immunoSEQ multiplex PCR, lists solely in-frame clones and lacks some. V and J calls and clone size follow that table, whereas D and trimming were derived from the DNA. This repertoire shows around 260,000 clones, around 85% found once; its top ten account for about 1%. This sample is part of a study of blood T cell repertoires in COVID-19. Study-wide background: From T cells, B-cell-depleted T cells, or PBMCs came the material, which was cDNA or gDNA.

Looked up from germline, CDR1 is SGHRS and CDR2 is YFSETQ. V lost 4 bases to trimming and J lost 6 bases, with 6 bases between them. This CDR3 region has 11 residues. Seattle researchers signed up patients amid active infection and tracked them longitudinally. This chain connects TRBV5-1 to TRBJ2-3, with unresolved D. This TCR was recovered from a human donor with COVID-19, enrolled during active disease. The donor label of this sample is uncertain. The sequenced sample consisted of peripheral blood. CDR3 sequence (DNA): TGCGCCAGCAGCGGAGCGGATACGCAGTATTTT. Protein product: CASSGADTQYF.